These 4 T cell receptor beta chains were all obtained from the same sample, sequenced in a study of beta chain features in type 1 diabetes. The authors reverse transcribed all of the isolated RNA, so sequencing captured expressed TCRB transcripts. Profiling relied on immunoSEQ multiplex PCR, and the TCRdb table lists in-frame clones only, not all of them. The sample contains under 900,000 clones, roughly 17% of which appear only once. Sequencing was done on a sample of naive CD4+ T cells from blood. All receptors derive from a woman aged 18-29 years in good health.

This chain uses TRBV28 with TRBJ2-1; no clear D. This CDR3 spans 17 amino acids. The V end lost 2 bases, the J end lost 0 bases, and 14 bases lay between the germline ends. Germline V gene data show CDR1 as MDHEN and CDR2 as SYDVKM. CDR3 coding DNA: TGTGCCAGCAGTTTAAGTCCAGGCGGCAGCTCCTACAATGAGCAGTTCTTC. This codes for CASSLSPGGSSYNEQFF.

This chain uses TRBV7-2 with TRBJ2-1, with 13 bases matching TRBD2. The germline gives CDR1 SGHTA, CDR2 FQGNSA. J lost 8 bases, V lost 5 bases, and 9 bases had no gene match. The CDR3 has 16 residues. This chain's CDR3 is CASSRTSGRSPDEQFF. For the CDR3, the DNA is TGTGCCAGCAGCCGGACTAGCGGGAGATCCCCAGATGAGCAGTTCTTC.

This chain links TRBV19 with TRBJ2-7, with D possibly matching TRBD2 (5 bases). Looked up from germline, CDR1 is LNHDA and CDR2 is SQIVND (reference sequence). V was pared by 5 bases and J by 5 bases, with 16 bases between. The CDR3 spans 14 residues. CDR3 sequence reads: CASSEGNSVHEQYF. In DNA, the CDR3 is TGTGCCAGTAGTGAGGGAAACTCTGTCCACGAGCAGTACTTC.

A few counts support this clone. This chain connects TRBV6-6 to TRBJ1-2; D unclear. Germline CDR1 reads MNHNY; CDR2 reads SVGAGI (reference sequence). The CDR3 is 12 residues long. V was cut by 7 bases and J by 3 bases, with 9 bases left in between. CDR3 nucleotides: TGTGCCAGCACCCCGCCCGACTATGGCTACACCTTC. It is translated as CASTPPDYGYTF.